The rows below give T cell receptor beta chains drawn from one sample of a study of OX40 agonist ivuxolimab in advanced cancers. Method: immunoSEQ multiplex PCR; TCRdb's copy keeps in-frame clones and lacks some. Among 70,000 or so clones, 84% were seen once, and the ten largest hold around 0.73%. The sample here was CD4+ or CD8+ T cells sorted from blood, taken in a trial of the OX40 agonist ivuxolimab. Receptors were obtained from an adult with an advanced solid tumor such as melanoma, head and neck, liver or kidney cancer. Each CDR3 is given with its conserved first and last residue. A D gene is named only where the DNA matches it firmly. Size values are once, few and many counts, or a class for expanded clones, and some rows have none.

J gene | clone size | D gene | V gene | CDR3 DNA | CDR3 protein
TRBJ2-1 | - | - | TRBV7-2 | TGTGCCAGCAGCTTTGGCCACTTCTCCTACAATGAGCAGTTCTTC | CASSFGHFSYNEQFF
TRBJ2-7 | few | - | TRBV9 | TGTGCCAGCAGCCCCTCCGGGACGGCGGCCGAGCAGTACTTC | CASSPSGTAAEQYF
TRBJ1-6 | - | TRBD1 | TRBV7-2 | TGTGCCAGCAGATTTACAGGGGGCGCCCATCCGTCACCCCTCCACTTT | CASRFTGGAHPSPLHF
TRBJ2-3 | - | - | TRBV19 | TGTGCCAGTAGTATGAGGCAGACAGATACGCAGTATTTT | CASSMRQTDTQYF
TRBJ1-2 | - | - | TRBV18 | TGTGCCAGCTCACCCATCGTAGGGGAAGGCTACACCTTC | CASSPIVGEGYTF
TRBJ2-3 | - | - | TRBV5-1 | TGCGCCAGTCGGGGTGGGGCGAACCCCACAGATACGCAGTATTTT | CASRGGANPTDTQYF
TRBJ2-2 | - | - | TRBV13 | TGTGCCAGCAGCTTAGATCATGTTGGGGGAGCCGGGGAGCTGTTTTTT | CASSLDHVGGAGELFF
TRBJ1-3 | - | - | TRBV4-2 | TGTGCCAGCAGCCAACCAGAGTTGAGACCTGGAAACACCATATATTTT | CASSQPELRPGNTIYF
TRBJ1-4 | - | - | TRBV5-6 | TGTGCCAGCAGTCTTGGACAGCGATTTGAAAAACTGTTTTTT | CASSLGQRFEKLFF
TRBJ1-2 | - | - | TRBV6-1 | TGTGCCAGCAGAGTCACAGGGCTACCTAACTATGGCTACACCTTC | CASRVTGLPNYGYTF
TRBJ1-2 | - | - | TRBV7-2 | TGTGCCAGCAGCTCCACCGGGGCCGCGCGCAACTATGGCTACACCTTC | CASSSTGAARNYGYTF
TRBJ2-7 | once | - | TRBV7-2 | TGTGCCAGCAGCTTAAAGGCAGAAAACTACGAGCAGTACTTC | CASSLKAENYEQYF
TRBJ2-1 | - | - | TRBV19 | TGTGCCAGTAGCCCAAGAACTACGATAACATACAATGAGCAGTTCTTC | CASSPRTTITYNEQFF
TRBJ2-3 | - | - | TRBV27 | TGTGCCAGCGCGCGAGGGAACCCTAGCACAGATACGCAGTATTTT | CASARGNPSTDTQYF
TRBJ1-2 | - | - | TRBV7-2 | TGTGCCAGCAGCTTGAACCCCGGGGACTATGGCTACACCTTC | CASSLNPGDYGYTF
TRBJ1-5 | few | TRBD1 | TRBV6-6 | TGTGCCAGCACCTCAGGGGGGCATCAGCCCCAGCATTTT | CASTSGGHQPQHF
TRBJ1-4 | - | - | TRBV7-9 | TGTGCCAGCAGCTTCGGCCAGGGTGAAAAACTGTTTTTT | CASSFGQGEKLFF
TRBJ1-3 | once | - | TRBV28 | TGTGCCAGCAGTTCTCCCCTCGGGGCAACCTCCTCTGGAAACACCATATATTTT | CASSSPLGATSSGNTIYF
TRBJ1-5 | - | - | TRBV28 | TGTGCCAGCAGTTTAGGGGTTCGGCGGCAGGGGAATCAGCCCCAGCATTTT | CASSLGVRRQGNQPQHF
TRBJ2-3 | - | - | TRBV6-6 | TGTGCCAGCAGTCAACAGAGGGGCCGGGGGGATACGCAGTATTTT | CASSQQRGRGDTQYF
TRBJ2-7 | - | - | TRBV5-1 | TGCGCCAGCAGCTTGCAGAGCTCCTACGAGCAGTACTTC | CASSLQSSYEQYF
TRBJ2-1 | - | TRBD2 | TRBV11-1 | TGTGCCAGCAGCCCGTTAGGTGGGGAGGGGAATGAGCAGTTCTTC | CASSPLGGEGNEQFF
TRBJ2-7 | - | - | TRBV30 | TGTGCCTGGCGGGAAGGGACACCTTCCTACGAGCAGTACTTC | CAWREGTPSYEQYF
TRBJ1-2 | few | TRBD1 | TRBV5-1 | TGCGCCAGCAGCCCCGGGACAGGCTATGGCTACACCTTC | CASSPGTGYGYTF
TRBJ1-3 | - | - | TRBV9 | TGTGCCAGCAGCGAAAATCGTCCCTCTGGAAACACCATATATTTT | CASSENRPSGNTIYF
TRBJ2-3 | - | - | TRBV9 | TGTGCCAGCAGCCTCTCAGGAGATACGCAGTATTTT | CASSLSGDTQYF
TRBJ2-2 | - | TRBD1 | TRBV5-1 | TGCGCCAGCCGACTACGGGGACAGGGTGAGGACACCGGGGAGCTGTTTTTT | CASRLRGQGEDTGELFF